This TCR beta chain was found in a study of T cell clonotyping in hematopoietic cell transplantation. The study's findings and limits: Graft donor and pretransplant recipient Inverse Simpson Index values predicted broader posttransplant TCR diversity. Cells were unsorted, so CD4 and CD8 contributions were not separated. Recipient TCR diversity dropped after transplant; expanded clonotypes rose from day 30 to 180.

Worth noting for this clone: Its antigen is undetermined.

Libraries were prepared by immunoSEQ multiplex PCR; TCRdb keeps only in-frame clonotypes and omits some of them. Of some 40,000 clones listed, 94% are singletons. The CDR3 has 13 amino acids. Germline CDR1 is SGHTA and CDR2 is FQGTGA. V was clipped by 2 bases and J by 3 bases, with 7 bases between them. Sequenced sample: peripheral blood mononuclear cells. The clonotype was recovered from a woman in her forties or fifties in good health. Some clones in this sample may be carry-over from other donors' samples. V and J are TRBV7-3 and TRBJ1-2; D perhaps matches TRBD1 (6 bases). The CDR3 DNA is TGTGCCAGCAGCTTAGCAGGGGACTATGGCTACACCTTC. It yields the protein CASSLAGDYGYTF.